This TCR beta chain emerged from a study of CXCR3-negative and CXCR3-positive naive CD8 T cells. 5' RACE that incorporated UMI labels was used to prepare the TRB cDNA libraries. TCRdb re-called the 5' RACE reads, yielding one record per CDR3 amino acid sequence without DNA. Its table lists about 130,000 distinct CDR3 sequences. Germline CDR1 is MNHEY and CDR2 is SVGAGI. CDR3 length: 16 residues. This chain connects TRBV6-5 to TRBJ2-3; TCRdb's D call of TRBD1 is untestable without DNA. Sequencing used naive CXCR3- CD8+ T cells from blood. Subset specified: CD45RO-CCR7+CD27+CD95- naive CD8+ T cells lacking CXCR3 (TNR3-). The origin of this receptor is a human donor in good health. Some clones in this sample may be carry-over from other donors' samples. CDR3 loop: CASSGKPGPLTDTQYF.